The rows below give T cell receptor beta chains drawn from one sample of a study of T cell repertoires in cytomegalovirus infection. TCRdb fed the reads into MiXCR, producing one record per CDR3 protein. The sample has 200,000 to 250,000 distinct CDR3 sequences, about 5.9% seen once; the top ten hold around 6.5%. What was sequenced was PBMCs. The receptors were gathered from a human donor in good health (CMV status not recorded). Some clones in this sample may be carry-over from other donors' samples. CDR3s include the opening cysteine and the closing phenylalanine or tryptophan. A D gene is named only where the DNA matches it firmly. Size tells how often a clone was seen (once, few, many) or the class of an expanded clone, and some rows leave it out.

.,TRBJ1-1,TRBV20-1,many,TGCAGTGCTAGGGGGGGGGGGACCCTCTCGAACACTGAAGCTTTCTTT,CSARGGGTLSNTEAFF
.,TRBJ2-1,TRBV19,many,TGTGCCAGTAGTATTTGGCAGGGTAAGGAGAATGAGCAGTTCTTC,CASSIWQGKENEQFF
.,TRBJ1-5,TRBV11-2,.,TGTGCCAGCAGCCGTTTAGGGACCAGCAATCAGCCCCAGCATTTT,CASSRLGTSNQPQHF
TRBD2,TRBJ2-1,TRBV10-3,many,TGTGCCATCAGTGAGAGCGGGGGGTTAAATGAGCAGTTCTTC,CAISESGGLNEQFF
.,TRBJ1-2,TRBV29-1,.,TGCAGCGTTGAAGGTGGCCAGGGAGGTTATGGCTACACCTTC,CSVEGGQGGYGYTF
.,TRBJ2-5,TRBV7-9,many,TGTGCCAGCAGTTCTAGCGAGACCCAGTACTTC,CASSSSETQYF
TRBD1,TRBJ1-2,TRBV19,many,TGTGCCAGTAGTCCCCGGGACAGGGCCTATGGCTACACCTTC,CASSPRDRAYGYTF
.,TRBJ1-1,TRBV7-2,many,TGTGCCGTCGGAGGGAGGTCCGAAGCTTTCTTT,CAVGGRSEAFF
.,TRBJ2-5,TRBV7-9,many,TGTGCCAGCAGCTTATGGCTGGGACAAGAGACCCAGTACTTC,CASSLWLGQETQYF
TRBD1,TRBJ1-1,TRBV29-1,many,TGCAGCGTTACAGGGGCAAGAAACACTGAAGCTTTCTTT,CSVTGARNTEAFF
TRBD1,TRBJ1-1,TRBV28,.,TGTGCCTTAGGGGCAGGGGGCACTGAAGCTTTCTTT,CALGAGGTEAFF
.,TRBJ2-1,TRBV30,few,TGTGCCTGGATACGCGATGGGCTGGGGAGTCCGTTCTTC,CAWIRDGLGSPFF
.,TRBJ2-6,TRBV28,many,TGTGCCAGCAGTTTTTCTAGCTCTGGGGCCAACGTCCTGACTTTC,CASSFSSSGANVLTF
.,TRBJ1-2,TRBV20-1,.,TGCAGTGCCCTGACAGGCGAAGGAGGCTACACCTTC,CSALTGEGGYTF
TRBD1,TRBJ1-2,TRBV7-2,many,TGTGCCAGCAGCTTAGAGGGGACAGGGCCCAACTATGGCTACACCTTC,CASSLEGTGPNYGYTF
.,TRBJ1-4,TRBV20-1,many,TGCAGTGCTAGAGGTTGGGGCAGGAATGAAAAACTGTTTTTT,CSARGWGRNEKLFF
.,TRBJ1-4,TRBV5-5,many,TGTGCCAGCAGCTTGGGGGGCACGAGCGAAAAACTGTTTTTT,CASSLGGTSEKLFF
TRBD1,TRBJ1-3,TRBV29-1,.,TGCAGCGTTGGTGGCCCAGGGACAGGATCTGGAAACACCATATATTTT,CSVGGPGTGSGNTIYF
.,TRBJ1-1,TRBV10-1,few,TGCGCCAGCAGTGAGTCGCCCCTCGGGGCTTTCTTT,CASSESPLGAFF
.,TRBJ1-6,TRBV7-2,many,TGTGCCAGCAGCTTAGAGGGAATGTATAATTCACCCCTCCACTTT,CASSLEGMYNSPLHF
TRBD1,TRBJ2-1,TRBV7-8,.,TGTGCCAGCAGCCGGGACAGGACTACAAATGAGCAGTTCTTC,CASSRDRTTNEQFF
.,TRBJ2-2,TRBV7-3,many,TGTGCCAGCAGCTTAAAGTGGGGCGGGGAGCTGTTTTTT,CASSLKWGGELFF
.,TRBJ1-6,TRBV29-1,few,TGCAGCGTTGGCCCACCCCTCCACTTT,CSVGPPLHF
.,TRBJ1-1,TRBV20-1,.,TGCAGTGCTAGAAACAGGTCGGGAACTGAAGCTTTCTTT,CSARNRSGTEAFF
TRBD1,TRBJ1-4,TRBV4-3,.,TGCGCCAGCAGCCAAATGGGTACAGGGGAAGAAAAACTGTTTTTT,CASSQMGTGEEKLFF
TRBD1,TRBJ1-1,TRBV6-6,many,TGTGCCAGCTTAAAAGGGGGCCGGAACACTGAAGCTTTCTTT,CASLKGGRNTEAFF
.,TRBJ1-5,TRBV7-2,many,TGTGCCAGCAGCTCAGGGCGGGACAATCAGCCCCAGCATTTT,CASSSGRDNQPQHF
.,TRBJ1-1,TRBV6-2/TRBV6-3,many,TGTGCCAGCAGTCCTCCAACAACCCGGGCTGAAGCTTTCTTT,CASSPPTTRAEAFF
.,TRBJ1-2,TRBV19,many,TGTGCCAGTCTCTCCCGCGACGGGACTAACTATGGCTACACCTTC,CASLSRDGTNYGYTF
TRBD2,TRBJ2-6,TRBV7-2,many,TGTGCCAGCAGCTTAGAAAGGATAGCGGGGGCCATTAACTCTGGGGCCAACGTCCTGACTTTC,CASSLERIAGAINSGANVLTF
TRBD2,TRBJ2-1,TRBV30,many,TGTGCCTGGAGTGTACCCAGGAAAGAATCGGGGGGGCCTGACAATGAGCAGTTCTTC,CAWSVPRKESGGPDNEQFF
.,TRBJ2-2,TRBV7-6,many,TGTGCCAGCAGCTTAGGAGACACCGGGGAGCTGTTTTTT,CASSLGDTGELFF
.,TRBJ1-2,TRBV5-1,many,TGCGCCAGCAGCTCTCGAGGAAATGCAGAGGGCACGTATGGCTACACCTTC,CASSSRGNAEGTYGYTF
TRBD2,TRBJ2-3,TRBV12-3/TRBV12-4,many,TGTGCCAGCAGTTTAGTAGCGGGGCCCCCTACAGATACGCAGTATTTT,CASSLVAGPPTDTQYF
.,TRBJ2-5,TRBV7-8,many,TGTGCCAGCAGCTTAGGAGGGAAAGAGACCCAGTACTTC,CASSLGGKETQYF
.,TRBJ2-1,TRBV19,many,TGTGCCAGTAGTATTTCCGGGACCCCCCGTAGCGAGCAGTTCTTC,CASSISGTPRSEQFF
.,TRBJ1-6,TRBV28,many,TGTGCCAGCAGTTTATGGGGTTTCTCACCCCTCCACTTT,CASSLWGFSPLHF
TRBD2,TRBJ2-3,TRBV9,many,TGTGCCAGCAGCGTAGTCGGGAGGAGCACAGATACGCAGTATTTT,CASSVVGRSTDTQYF
TRBD1,TRBJ1-2,TRBV20-1,many,TGCAGTGCTGTCGGGGACAGCTATGGCTACACCTTC,CSAVGDSYGYTF
.,TRBJ2-7,TRBV14,.,TGTGCCAGCAGCCAAGAGCACGCTTCCTCCTACGAGCAGTACTTC,CASSQEHASSYEQYF
.,TRBJ2-5,TRBV6-5,many,TGTGCCAGCAAGAACCCAAGAAGCACCCAGTACTTC,CASKNPRSTQYF
.,TRBJ2-3,TRBV12-3/TRBV12-4,many,TGTGCCAGCAGTTTAAGCGCCGAGCGCACAGATACGCAGTATTTT,CASSLSAERTDTQYF
.,TRBJ2-1,TRBV20-1,many,TGCAGTGCTAGAGGGGCAAGCGCGCGGTGGGAGCAGTTCTTC,CSARGASARWEQFF
TRBD1,TRBJ1-1,TRBV6-1,many,TGTGCCAGCAGTTCTCAGACAGGGATCAACACTGAAGCTTTCTTT,CASSSQTGINTEAFF
TRBD1,TRBJ1-1,TRBV5-1,many,TGCGCCAGCAGCTTGGAAACAGGGGGGAGGACTGAAGCTTTCTTT,CASSLETGGRTEAFF
.,TRBJ1-1,TRBV11-2,.,TGTGCCAGCAGCTTAGCCAGCCAGTGGAACACTGAAGCTTTCTTT,CASSLASQWNTEAFF
TRBD1,TRBJ2-3,TRBV7-8,many,TGTGCCAGCAGCTTAGGGACAGGGGAAGGAACAGATACGCAGTATTTT,CASSLGTGEGTDTQYF
.,TRBJ2-5,TRBV10-3,.,TGTGCCATCAGTACTAGGGGAGAGACCCAGTACTTC,CAISTRGETQYF
TRBD1,TRBJ2-1,TRBV4-1,.,TGCGCCAGCAGCCCATCGACAGGGACCACCTGCAATGAGCAGTTCTTC,CASSPSTGTTCNEQFF
.,TRBJ2-5,TRBV7-9,few,TGTGCCAGCAGCTTAGGAGGGTCGGAGACCCAGTACTTC,CASSLGGSETQYF
TRBD1,TRBJ2-2,TRBV7-8,many,TGTGCCAGCAGCGAGCTATCGGGACAGGGGATCACCGGGGAGCTGTTTTTT,CASSELSGQGITGELFF
.,TRBJ2-3,TRBV20-1,.,TGCAGTGCTCCCTCGCTGGGCAACACAGATACGCAGTATTTT,CSAPSLGNTDTQYF
.,TRBJ1-2,TRBV29-1,few,TGCAGCGTTGATTCCCAGCATAACTATGGCTACACCTTC,CSVDSQHNYGYTF
.,TRBJ1-5,TRBV7-2,many,TGTGCCAGCCGGCGGGGGGATAATCAGCCCCAGCATTTT,CASRRGDNQPQHF
.,TRBJ2-7,TRBV7-2,many,TGTGCCAGCAGCTTGGACAGAAGCTCCTACGAGCAGTACTTC,CASSLDRSSYEQYF
.,TRBJ1-1,TRBV18,many,TGTGCCAGCTCACCACCGTTGGCGGGATTGGGTCACACTGAAGCTTTCTTT,CASSPPLAGLGHTEAFF
TRBD1,TRBJ2-1,TRBV29-1,many,TGCAGCGTTTCGGGACAGGCCCATGAGCAGTTCTTC,CSVSGQAHEQFF